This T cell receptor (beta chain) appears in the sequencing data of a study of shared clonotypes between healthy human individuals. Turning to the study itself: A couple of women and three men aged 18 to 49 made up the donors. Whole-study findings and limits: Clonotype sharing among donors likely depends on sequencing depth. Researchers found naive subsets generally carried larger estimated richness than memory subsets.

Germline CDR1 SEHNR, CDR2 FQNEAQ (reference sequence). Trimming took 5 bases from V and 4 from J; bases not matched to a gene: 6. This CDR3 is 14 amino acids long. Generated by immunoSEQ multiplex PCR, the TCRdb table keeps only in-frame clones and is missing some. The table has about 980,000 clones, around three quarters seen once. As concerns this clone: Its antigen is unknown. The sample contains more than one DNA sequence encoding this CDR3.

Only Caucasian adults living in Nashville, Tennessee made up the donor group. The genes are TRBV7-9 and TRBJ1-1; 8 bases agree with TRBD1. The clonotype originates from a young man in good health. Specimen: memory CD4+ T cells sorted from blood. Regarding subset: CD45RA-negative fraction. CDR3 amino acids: CASSLQGGSTEAFF. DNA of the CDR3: TGTGCCAGCAGCCTACAGGGGGGGAGCACTGAAGCTTTCTTT.